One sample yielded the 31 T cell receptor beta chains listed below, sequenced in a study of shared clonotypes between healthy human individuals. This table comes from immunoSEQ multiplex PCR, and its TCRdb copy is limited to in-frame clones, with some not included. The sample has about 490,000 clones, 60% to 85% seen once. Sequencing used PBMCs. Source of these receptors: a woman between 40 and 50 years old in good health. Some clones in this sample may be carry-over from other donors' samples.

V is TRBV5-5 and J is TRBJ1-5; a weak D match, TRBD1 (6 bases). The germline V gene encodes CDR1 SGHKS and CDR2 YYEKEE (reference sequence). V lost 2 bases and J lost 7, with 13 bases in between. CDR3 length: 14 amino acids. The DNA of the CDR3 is TGTGCCAGCAGCTTCGGCACACAGGGACAGCCCCAGCATTTT. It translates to CASSFGTQGQPQHF.

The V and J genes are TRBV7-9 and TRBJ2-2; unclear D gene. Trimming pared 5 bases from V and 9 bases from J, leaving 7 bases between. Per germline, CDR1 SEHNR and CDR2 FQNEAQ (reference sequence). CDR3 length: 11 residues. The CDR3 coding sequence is TGTGCCAGCAGCACGGCGAGGGAGCTGTTTTTT. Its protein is CASSTARELFF.

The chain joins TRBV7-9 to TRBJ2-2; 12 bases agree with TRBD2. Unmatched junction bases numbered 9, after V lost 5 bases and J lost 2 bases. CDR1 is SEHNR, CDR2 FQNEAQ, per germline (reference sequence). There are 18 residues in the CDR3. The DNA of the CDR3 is TGTGCCAGCAGCCCCTCTGGGACTAGCGGGTCCAACACCGGGGAGCTGTTTTTT. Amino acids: CASSPSGTSGSNTGELFF.

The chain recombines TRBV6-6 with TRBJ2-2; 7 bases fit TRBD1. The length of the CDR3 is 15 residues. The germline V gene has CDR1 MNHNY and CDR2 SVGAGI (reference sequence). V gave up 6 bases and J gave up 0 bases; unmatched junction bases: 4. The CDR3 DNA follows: TGTGCCAGCAGACGACAGGGCCCGAACACCGGGGAGCTGTTTTTT. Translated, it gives CASRRQGPNTGELFF.

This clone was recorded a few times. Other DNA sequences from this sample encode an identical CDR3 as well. The DNA for the CDR3 is TGTGCCAGCAGTGAACAACAGGGGGCCAAAAACATTCAGTACTTC. It translates to CASSEQQGAKNIQYF. The chain recombines TRBV6-1 with TRBJ2-4; 7 nucleotides agree with TRBD1. The germline CDR1 and CDR2 sequences are MNHNS and SASEGT. This CDR3 has 15 amino acids. Trimming took 2 bases from V and 1 from J; bases not matched to a gene: 2.

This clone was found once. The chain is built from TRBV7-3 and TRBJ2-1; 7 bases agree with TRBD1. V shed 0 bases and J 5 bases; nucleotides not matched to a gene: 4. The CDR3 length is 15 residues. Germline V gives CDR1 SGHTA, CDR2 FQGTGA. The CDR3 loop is CASSLTRTGNNEQFF. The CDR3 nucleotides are TGTGCCAGCAGCTTAACCCGGACAGGAAACAATGAGCAGTTCTTC.

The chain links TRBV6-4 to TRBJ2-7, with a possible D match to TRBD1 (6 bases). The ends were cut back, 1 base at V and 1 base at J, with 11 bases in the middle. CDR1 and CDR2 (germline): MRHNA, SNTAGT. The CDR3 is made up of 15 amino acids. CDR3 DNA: TGTGCCAGCAGTGACTGCCAGGGGTTTTCCTACGAGCAGTACTTC. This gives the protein CASSDCQGFSYEQYF.

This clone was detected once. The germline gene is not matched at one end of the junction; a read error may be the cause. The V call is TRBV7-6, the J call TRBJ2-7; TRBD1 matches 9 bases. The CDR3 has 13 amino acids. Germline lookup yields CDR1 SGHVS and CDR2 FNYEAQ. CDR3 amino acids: CASSLDRGDERYF. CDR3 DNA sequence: TGTGCCAGCAGCCTAGACAGGGGGGACGAGCGGTACTTC. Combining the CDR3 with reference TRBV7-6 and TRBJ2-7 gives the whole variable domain GAGVSQSPRYKVTKRGQDVALRCDPISGHVSLYWYRQALGQGPEFLTYFNYEAQQDKSGLPNDRFSAERPEGSISTLTIQRTEQRDSAMYRCASSLDRGDERYFGPGTRLTVT.

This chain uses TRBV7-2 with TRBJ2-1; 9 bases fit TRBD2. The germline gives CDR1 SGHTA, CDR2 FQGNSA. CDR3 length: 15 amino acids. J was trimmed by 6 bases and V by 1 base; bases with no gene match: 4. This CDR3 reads CASSLGAGGLNEQFF. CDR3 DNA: TGTGCCAGCAGCTTAGGGGCGGGAGGGCTCAATGAGCAGTTCTTC. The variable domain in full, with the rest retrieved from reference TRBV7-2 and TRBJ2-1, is GAGVSQSPSNKVTEKGKDVELRCDPISGHTALYWYRQSLGQGLEFLIYFQGNSAPDKSGLPSDRFSAERTGGSVSTLTIQRTQQEDSAVYLCASSLGAGGLNEQFFGPGTRLTVL.

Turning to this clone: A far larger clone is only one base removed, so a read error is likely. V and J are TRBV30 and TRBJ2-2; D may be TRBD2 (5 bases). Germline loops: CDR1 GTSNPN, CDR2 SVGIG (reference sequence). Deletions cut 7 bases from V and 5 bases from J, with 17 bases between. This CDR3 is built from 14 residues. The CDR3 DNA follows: TGTGCCTCCCTCCGACTATCGGGAACCGGGGAGCTGTTTTTT. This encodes CASLRLSGTGELFF.

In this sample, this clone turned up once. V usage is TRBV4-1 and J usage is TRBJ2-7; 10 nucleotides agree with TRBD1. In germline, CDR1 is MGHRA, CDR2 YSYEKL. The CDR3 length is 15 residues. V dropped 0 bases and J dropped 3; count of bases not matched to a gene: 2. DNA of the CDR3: TGCGCCAGCAGCCAAGATTGGGACAGGGGCTACGAGCAGTACTTC. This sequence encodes CASSQDWDRGYEQYF.

The DNA of the CDR3 is TGTGCCAGCAGCTTAGATTGGGGACAGGCGATAGAGACCCAGTACTTC. Translated, it gives CASSLDWGQAIETQYF. J is TRBJ2-5 and V is TRBV11-2; the match to TRBD1 covers 8 bases. The CDR3 totals 16 residues. After removal of 0 bases from V and 4 bases from J, the junction contained 7 bases not matched to a gene. Germline V CDR1 and CDR2: SGHAT, FQNNGV.

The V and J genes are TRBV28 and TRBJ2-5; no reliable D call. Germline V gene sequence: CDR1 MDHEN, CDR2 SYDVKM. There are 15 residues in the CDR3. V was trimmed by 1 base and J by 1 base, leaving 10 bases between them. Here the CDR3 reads CASSLSHLFQETQYF. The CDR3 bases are TGTGCCAGCAGTTTATCACACCTCTTCCAAGAGACCCAGTACTTC. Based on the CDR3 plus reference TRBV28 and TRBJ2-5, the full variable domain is DVKVTQSSRYLVKRTGEKVFLECVQDMDHENMFWYRQDPGLGLRLIYFSYDVKMKEKGDIPEGYSVSREKKERFSLILESASTNQTSMYLCASSLSHLFQETQYFGPGTRLLVL.

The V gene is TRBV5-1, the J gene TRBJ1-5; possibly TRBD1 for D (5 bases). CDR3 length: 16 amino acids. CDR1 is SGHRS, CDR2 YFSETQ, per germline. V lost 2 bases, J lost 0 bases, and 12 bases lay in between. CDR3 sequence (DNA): TGCGCCAGCAGCTTTAATAGGACAAATAGCAATCAGCCCCAGCATTTT. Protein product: CASSFNRTNSNQPQHF. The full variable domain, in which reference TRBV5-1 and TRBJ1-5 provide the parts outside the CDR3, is KAGVTQTPRYLIKTRGQQVTLSCSPISGHRSVSWYQQTPGQGLQFLFEYFSETQRNKGNFPGRFSGRQFSNSRSEMNVSTLELGDSALYLCASSFNRTNSNQPQHFGDGTRLSIL.

The CDR3 bases are TGTGCCAGCAGCTTAAGGAATTCACCCCTCCACTTT. The encoded protein is CASSLRNSPLHF. The chain couples TRBV7-2 to TRBJ1-6; no definite D call. The germline CDR1 and CDR2 sequences are SGHTA and FQGNSA. V lost 2 bases and J 7 bases, leaving 3 bases between the germline ends. This CDR3 contains 12 residues.

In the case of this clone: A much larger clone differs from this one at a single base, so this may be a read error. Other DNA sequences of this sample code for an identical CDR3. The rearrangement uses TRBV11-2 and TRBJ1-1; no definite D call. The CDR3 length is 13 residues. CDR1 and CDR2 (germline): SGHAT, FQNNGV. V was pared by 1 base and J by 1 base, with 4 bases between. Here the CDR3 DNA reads TGTGCCAGCAGCTTAGGCAGGAACACTGAAGCTTTCTTT. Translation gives CASSLGRNTEAFF.

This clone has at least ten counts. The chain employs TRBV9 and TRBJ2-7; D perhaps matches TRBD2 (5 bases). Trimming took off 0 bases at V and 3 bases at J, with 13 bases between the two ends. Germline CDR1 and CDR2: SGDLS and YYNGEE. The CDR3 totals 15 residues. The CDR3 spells CASSVEGSANYEQYF. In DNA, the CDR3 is TGTGCCAGCAGCGTAGAGGGTAGCGCCAACTACGAGCAGTACTTC.

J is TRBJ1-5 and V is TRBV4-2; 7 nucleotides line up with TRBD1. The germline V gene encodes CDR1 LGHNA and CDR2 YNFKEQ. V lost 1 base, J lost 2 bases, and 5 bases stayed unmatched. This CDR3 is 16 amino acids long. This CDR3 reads CASSQARDRGNQPQHF. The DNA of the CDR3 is TGTGCCAGCAGCCAAGCACGTGACAGGGGCAATCAGCCCCAGCATTTT.

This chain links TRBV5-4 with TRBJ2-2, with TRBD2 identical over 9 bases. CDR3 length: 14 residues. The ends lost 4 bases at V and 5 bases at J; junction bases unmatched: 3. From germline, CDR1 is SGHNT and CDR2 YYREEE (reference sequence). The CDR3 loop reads CASSLSGRTGELFF. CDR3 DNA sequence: TGTGCCAGCAGCCTTAGCGGGAGAACCGGGGAGCTGTTTTTT.

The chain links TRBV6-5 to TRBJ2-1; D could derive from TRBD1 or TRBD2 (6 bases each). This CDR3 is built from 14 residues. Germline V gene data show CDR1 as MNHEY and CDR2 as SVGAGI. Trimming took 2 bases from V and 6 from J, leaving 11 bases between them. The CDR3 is CASSYRGDSNEQFF. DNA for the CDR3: TGTGCCAGCAGTTACAGGGGGGACTCCAATGAGCAGTTCTTC.

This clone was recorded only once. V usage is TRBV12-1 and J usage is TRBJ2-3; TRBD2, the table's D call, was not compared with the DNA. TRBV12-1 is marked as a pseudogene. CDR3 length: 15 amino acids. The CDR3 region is CASSQSGSGTDTQYF. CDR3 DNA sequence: TGTGCCAGCTCCCAAAGCGGGAGTGGCACAGATACGCAGTATTTT.

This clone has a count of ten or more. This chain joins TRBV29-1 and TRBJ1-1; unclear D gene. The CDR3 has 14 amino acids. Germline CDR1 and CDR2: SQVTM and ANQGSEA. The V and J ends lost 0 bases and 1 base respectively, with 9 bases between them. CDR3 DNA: TGCAGCGTTGAAGATAGAAAGGGGAACACTGAAGCTTTCTTT. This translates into CSVEDRKGNTEAFF.

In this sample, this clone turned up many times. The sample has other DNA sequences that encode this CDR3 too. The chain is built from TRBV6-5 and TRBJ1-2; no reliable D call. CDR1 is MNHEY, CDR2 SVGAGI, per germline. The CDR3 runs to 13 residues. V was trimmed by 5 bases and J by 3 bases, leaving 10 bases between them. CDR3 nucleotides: TGTGCCAGCAGTAAAGACGCGTACTATGGCTACACCTTC. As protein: CASSKDAYYGYTF.

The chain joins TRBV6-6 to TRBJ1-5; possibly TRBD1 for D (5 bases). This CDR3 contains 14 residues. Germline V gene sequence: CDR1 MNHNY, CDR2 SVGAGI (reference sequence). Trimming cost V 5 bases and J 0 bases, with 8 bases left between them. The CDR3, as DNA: TGTGCCAGCAGTGACAGCCATAGCAATCAGCCCCAGCATTTT. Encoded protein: CASSDSHSNQPQHF.

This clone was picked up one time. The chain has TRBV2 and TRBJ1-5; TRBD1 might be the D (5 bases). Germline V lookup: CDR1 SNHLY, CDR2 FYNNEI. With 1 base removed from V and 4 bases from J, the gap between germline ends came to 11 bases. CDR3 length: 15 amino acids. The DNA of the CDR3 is TGTGCCAGCAGTGAAGGAGGGGCCACGAATCAGCCCCAGCATTTT. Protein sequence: CASSEGGATNQPQHF.

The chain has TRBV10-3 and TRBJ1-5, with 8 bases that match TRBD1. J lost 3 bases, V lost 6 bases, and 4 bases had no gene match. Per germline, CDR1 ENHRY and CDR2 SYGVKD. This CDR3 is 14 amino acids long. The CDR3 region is CAIRDRAANQPQHF. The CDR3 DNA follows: TGTGCCATCAGGGACAGGGCAGCCAATCAGCCCCAGCATTTT.

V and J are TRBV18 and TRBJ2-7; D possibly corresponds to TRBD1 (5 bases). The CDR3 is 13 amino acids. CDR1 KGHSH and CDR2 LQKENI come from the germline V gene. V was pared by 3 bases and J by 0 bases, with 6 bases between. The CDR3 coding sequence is TGTGCCAGCTCACCGGACACCTCCTACGAGCAGTACTTC. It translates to CASSPDTSYEQYF.

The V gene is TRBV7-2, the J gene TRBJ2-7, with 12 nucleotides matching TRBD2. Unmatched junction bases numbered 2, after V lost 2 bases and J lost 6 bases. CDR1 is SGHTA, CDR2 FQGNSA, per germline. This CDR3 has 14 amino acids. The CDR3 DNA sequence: TGTGCCAGCAGCTTACTAGCGGGAGGGCGCGAGCAGTACTTC. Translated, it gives CASSLLAGGREQYF.

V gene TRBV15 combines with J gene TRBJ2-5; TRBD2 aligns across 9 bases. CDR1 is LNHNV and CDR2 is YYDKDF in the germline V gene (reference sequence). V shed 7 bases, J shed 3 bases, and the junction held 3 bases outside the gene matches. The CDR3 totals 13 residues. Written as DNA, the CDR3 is TGTGCCACCACTCGCGGGAGGGAAGAGACCCAGTACTTC. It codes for CATTRGREETQYF.

This CDR3 is CASRGQAGANVLTF. The CDR3 DNA reads TGTGCCAGCAGGGGACAGGCTGGGGCCAACGTCCTGACTTTC. The chain joins TRBV6-5 to TRBJ2-6; 8 bases align to TRBD1. V shed 6 bases, J shed 2 bases, and the junction held 0 bases outside the gene matches. In germline, CDR1 is MNHEY, CDR2 SVGAGI. The CDR3 has 14 residues.

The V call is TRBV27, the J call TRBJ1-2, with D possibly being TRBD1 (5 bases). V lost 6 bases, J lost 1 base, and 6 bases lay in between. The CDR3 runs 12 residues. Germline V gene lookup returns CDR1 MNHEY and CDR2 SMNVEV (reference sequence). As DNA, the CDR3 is TGTGCCAGCAGCCAGGGTAACTATGGCTACACCTTC. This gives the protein CASSQGNYGYTF.